The 8 T cell receptor beta chains below come from one sample, sequenced in a study of spatial heterogeneity in lung cancer. Time point in this sample: sample taken at primary tumor resection. Which antigens these TCRs recognize remains unknown. TCRdb re-called the 5' RACE reads with MiXCR, one entry per CDR3 protein. The sample yields some 13,000 distinct CDR3 sequences, about 4% seen once. Overall study findings and caveats: Higher tumor mutation counts went along with higher counts of expanded intratumoral alpha and beta TCRs.

The input for sequencing was lung tumor tissue, taken at surgery. These receptor sequences come from a male donor with early-stage non-small cell lung cancer.

This clonotype was detected only a few times. The chain couples TRBV29-1 to TRBJ2-7; 8 nucleotides align to TRBD1. The V gene end was trimmed by 6 bases and the J gene end by 2 bases; junction bases not matched to a gene: 12. The CDR3 runs 15 residues. Germline CDR1 reads SQVTM; CDR2 reads ANQGSEA. The CDR3 nucleotides read TGCAGCGTCCGACTACCGGGACAGGATCCCTACGAGCAGTACTTC. Protein sequence: CSVRLPGQDPYEQYF.

The sample holds many counts of this clonotype. This chain links TRBV29-1 with TRBJ2-3, with 11 bases that match TRBD2. Trimming took 8 bases from V and 6 from J; bases not matched to a gene: 10. The length of the CDR3 is 14 residues. The germline gives CDR1 SQVTM, CDR2 ANQGSEA. Here the CDR3 reads CSTRLAGRSDTQYF. DNA of the CDR3: TGCAGCACCAGACTAGCGGGACGCTCGGATACGCAGTATTTT.

This clonotype is deemed medium-sized. The chain carries TRBV20-1 and TRBJ1-5, with 7 bases aligning to TRBD1. This CDR3 contains 13 residues. V trimming: 6 bases; J trimming: 3 bases; junction bases outside the gene matches: 5. Germline V gene lookup returns CDR1 DFQATT and CDR2 SNEGSKA (reference sequence). CDR3 in DNA: TGCAGTGCCTATACAGGGGACAATCAGCCCCAGCATTTT. Translated: CSAYTGDNQPQHF.

The sample holds many counts of this clonotype. This chain joins TRBV20-1 and TRBJ2-3, with 7 positions matching TRBD2. The trim removed 0 bases at V and 9 bases at J, leaving 12 bases unmatched. CDR3 length: 15 amino acids. CDR1 and CDR2 from the germline V gene are DFQATT and SNEGSKA (reference sequence). In nucleotides, the CDR3 is TGCAGTGCTAGAGAAAGCGGGGCTACCTCCAGCACGCAGTATTTT. It is translated as CSARESGATSSTQYF.

This clonotype turned up a few times. The chain uses TRBV7-8 and TRBJ2-5; the match to TRBD2 covers 10 bases. This CDR3 spans 15 amino acids. Germline V lookup: CDR1 SGHVS, CDR2 FQNEAQ. V shed 1 base and J 5 bases; nucleotides not matched to a gene: 4. The CDR3 DNA reads TGTGCCAGCAGCTTAGGTCTAGCGGGGGTTGAGACCCAGTACTTC. It is translated as CASSLGLAGVETQYF.

This clonotype is deemed medium-sized. J is TRBJ1-2 and V is TRBV2; D unresolved. The V end lost 11 bases, the J end lost 8 bases, and 30 bases lay between the germline ends. This CDR3 is 16 amino acids long. Germline V lookup: CDR1 SNHLY, CDR2 FYNNEI. CDR3: CAAQGQGPPSHGGYTF. DNA of the CDR3: TGTGCCGCCCAAGGGCAAGGACCCCCTTCCCATGGGGGCTACACCTTC.

The table lists this clonotype with many counts. V and J are TRBV28 and TRBJ2-3; D is undetermined. The V end lost 5 bases, the J end lost 2 bases, and 14 bases lay between the germline ends. Germline CDR1 and CDR2: MDHEN and SYDVKM. The CDR3 contains 15 residues. CDR3 bases: TGTGCCAGCAGTCCCCCCAGCAGTCTCACAGATACGCAGTATTTT. This sequence encodes CASSPPSSLTDTQYF.

This clonotype was counted at least ten times. The chain links TRBV5-1 to TRBJ2-1, with a possible D match to TRBD1 (6 bases). Per the germline V gene, CDR1 is SGHRS and CDR2 is YFSETQ. The CDR3 length is 14 residues. Trimming removed 4 bases from V and 10 bases from J, with 18 bases in between. CDR3 residues: CASSTSGTIHEQFF. The CDR3 DNA sequence: TGCGCCAGCAGCACCTCCGGGACAATACACGAGCAGTTCTTC.